This T cell receptor beta chain was documented in a study of blood T cell repertoires in COVID-19. Study at large: The analysed material was cDNA or gDNA that came from T cells, B-cell-depleted T cells, or PBMCs.

The authors' processing: Amplification from reference gene primers served as the basis for estimated nucleated cell counts. Assay used: immunoSEQ multiplex PCR; TCRdb lists only in-frame clones, some missing. The D gene and trimming were derived from the DNA, and the V and J assignments and clone size from that table. The data show 62,000 or so clones, with approximately 88% seen just once and approximately 4.7% held by the top ten. Source material: peripheral blood. This clonotype originated in a human donor in a cohort sampled during active COVID-19.

The CDR3: CASSKRWGTGFNQPQHF. The CDR3 DNA reads as TGTGCCAGCAGCAAACGTTGGGGGACAGGGTTCAATCAGCCCCAGCATTTT. The chain is built from TRBV21-1 and TRBJ1-5; the D call TRBD1 from the table was never checked on the DNA. TRBV21-1 is shown as a pseudogene. This CDR3 spans 17 amino acids.